Shown below are 20 T cell receptor beta chains from a single sample sequenced in a study of response to subunit inactivated influenza vaccine. TCRdb redid the calling of the RT-PCR reads with MiXCR, one entry per CDR3 protein. The table shows just under 550,000 distinct CDR3 sequences, with under 30% occurring only once. These data were also reused for a study on T cells expressing NK-cell markers. That source adds: 5'RACE template switching with UMIs produced the TCR beta cDNA.

The starting material was CD4+ T cells sorted from PBMCs, obtained 11 to 12 days after vaccination. Receptors were obtained from a man aged 45-65 years who received an inactivated influenza vaccine.

This clonotype was counted only a few times. CDR3 protein: CASSLAWAGADTQYF. The CDR3 DNA sequence: TGCGCCAGCAGCTTGGCCTGGGCAGGAGCAGATACGCAGTATTTT. The chain is built from TRBV5-1 and TRBJ2-3; D ambiguous. Germline loops: CDR1 SGHRS, CDR2 YFSETQ. The V gene lost 0 bases and the J gene lost 4 bases, with 12 bases spanning the gap. The CDR3 spans 15 residues.

J is TRBJ2-7 and V is TRBV3-1, with 7 positions matching TRBD2. The CDR3 is 13 residues long. From germline, CDR1 is LGHDT and CDR2 YNNKEL (reference sequence). J gave up 9 bases and V 0 bases, and 5 bases lay outside the gene matches. In DNA form, the CDR3 reads TGTGCCAGCAGCCAAGAAAGACTAGCAGGGCAGTACTTC. It is translated as CASSQERLAGQYF.

This clonotype appeared once. The V call is TRBV19, the J call TRBJ2-3, with D uncertain. This CDR3 is built from 12 residues. The germline CDR1 and CDR2 sequences are LNHDA and SQIVND (reference sequence). V was clipped by 3 bases and J by 5 bases, with 6 bases between them. Here the CDR3 reads CASSMGGDTQYF. The CDR3 DNA reads as TGTGCCAGTAGTATGGGCGGAGATACGCAGTATTTT.

This clonotype has just a few counts. The V call is TRBV4-1, the J call TRBJ2-7; 9 bases align to TRBD1. The germline CDR1 and CDR2 sequences are MGHRA and YSYEKL. This CDR3 has 14 amino acids. The trim removed 2 bases at V and 7 bases at J, leaving 6 bases unmatched. The CDR3 spells CASSQPGQGGEQYF. The CDR3 coding sequence is TGCGCCAGCAGCCAACCGGGACAGGGAGGAGAGCAGTACTTC.

This clonotype was picked up a small number of times. The chain uses TRBV10-3 and TRBJ1-2; no firm D call. CDR3 length: 12 residues. CDR1 is ENHRY and CDR2 is SYGVKD in the germline V gene. Trimming took 3 bases from V and 7 from J, leaving 9 bases between them. CDR3: CAISDVGFGYTF. CDR3 coding DNA: TGTGCCATCAGTGATGTAGGGTTTGGCTACACCTTC.

This clonotype was recorded a few times. Here the CDR3 DNA reads TGTGCCAGCAGCCACGGTCTGCCGGGACAGGGAGAAGATACGCAGTATTTT. The encoded protein is CASSHGLPGQGEDTQYF. This chain connects TRBV14 to TRBJ2-3; 9 nucleotides align to TRBD1. V trimming: 3 bases; J trimming: 5 bases; junction bases outside the gene matches: 12. This CDR3 is built from 17 residues. Germline V gene data show CDR1 as SGHDN and CDR2 as FVKESK.

The chain uses TRBV30 and TRBJ1-1; D not certain. V gave up 2 bases and J gave up 4 bases, with 14 bases separating them. CDR1 GTSNPN and CDR2 SVGIG come from the germline V gene (reference sequence). The CDR3 has 14 amino acids. CDR3 nucleotide sequence: TGTGCCTGGAGTTTGGCCCCTTTGGTCACTGAAGCTTTCTTT. It is translated as CAWSLAPLVTEAFF.

This clonotype was seen a few times. The rearrangement uses TRBV28 and TRBJ2-4; D might be TRBD1 (6 bases). V gave up 8 bases and J gave up 11 bases, with 16 bases separating them. CDR3 size: 12 residues. Per the germline V gene, CDR1 is MDHEN and CDR2 is SYDVKM. The CDR3 sequence: CASRSVGTFQYF. The DNA of the CDR3 is TGTGCCAGCCGATCCGTGGGGACATTTCAGTACTTC. Based on the CDR3 plus reference TRBV28 and TRBJ2-4, the full variable domain is DVKVTQSSRYLVKRTGEKVFLECVQDMDHENMFWYRQDPGLGLRLIYFSYDVKMKEKGDIPEGYSVSREKKERFSLILESASTNQTSMYLCASRSVGTFQYFGAGTRLSVL.

The chain links TRBV28 to TRBJ2-2, with 9 bases that match TRBD1. Trimming removed 7 bases from V and 5 bases from J; junction bases left unmatched: 11. Germline CDR1 MDHEN, CDR2 SYDVKM. The CDR3 sequence is 16 residues long. The CDR3 loop reads CASNIKHRGRTGELFF. The CDR3 nucleotides read TGTGCCAGCAACATTAAGCACAGGGGGCGGACCGGGGAGCTGTTTTTT.

This clonotype has a handful of counts. The chain couples TRBV15 to TRBJ2-1; 11 bases map to TRBD2. The CDR3 loop spans 21 amino acids. Germline trimming cut 1 base from V and 2 bases from J; bases unmatched to any gene: 16. Germline V CDR1 and CDR2: LNHNV, YYDKDF (reference sequence). The CDR3: CATSRGASSGRLDYTYNEQFF. For the CDR3, the DNA is TGTGCCACCAGCAGAGGGGCGTCTAGCGGGAGGCTCGATTATACCTACAATGAGCAGTTCTTC.

This clonotype was counted between two and nine times. The chain joins TRBV4-1 to TRBJ2-2; TRBD1 might be the D (5 bases). Trimming left V 3 bases short and J 6 bases short, with 26 bases between. This CDR3 region has 19 residues. Per the germline V gene, CDR1 is MGHRA and CDR2 is YSYEKL. The DNA of the CDR3 is TGCGCCAGCAGCCAGCTCGCCTTAGGGGTTAGTCGGAAGTCCGGGGAGCTGTTTTTT. Translation gives CASSQLALGVSRKSGELFF.

The V gene is TRBV5-5, the J gene TRBJ2-2; 9 bases fit TRBD2. CDR1 and CDR2 from the germline V gene are SGHKS and YYEKEE (reference sequence). The CDR3 is made up of 17 amino acids. J lost 0 bases, V lost 1 base, and 4 bases had no gene match. The chain's CDR3 is CASSLSASGTNTGELFF. In DNA form, the CDR3 reads TGTGCCAGCAGCTTGTCGGCTAGCGGGACGAACACCGGGGAGCTGTTTTTT. Complete variable domain (other parts from reference TRBV5-5 and TRBJ2-2): DAGVTQSPTHLIKTRGQQVTLRCSPISGHKSVSWYQQVLGQGPQFIFQYYEKEERGRGNFPDRFSARQFPNYSSELNVNALLLGDSALYLCASSLSASGTNTGELFFGEGSRLTVL.

This clonotype showed up just a few times. The chain has TRBV7-8 and TRBJ1-3; no reliable D call. The CDR3 totals 13 residues. Germline CDR1 reads SGHVS; CDR2 reads FQNEAQ. With 4 bases removed from V and 0 bases from J, the gap between germline ends came to 4 bases. The CDR3 reads CASSSNSGNTIYF. The CDR3 DNA reads as TGTGCCAGCAGCTCCAACTCTGGAAACACCATATATTTT.

This clonotype was detected ten times or more. The genes are TRBV4-1 and TRBJ1-4; D is undetermined. V lost 4 bases, J lost 0 bases, and 3 bases lay in between. From germline, CDR1 is MGHRA and CDR2 YSYEKL. The CDR3 contains 13 residues. The CDR3 coding sequence is TGCGCCAGCAGCCGAGCAACTAATGAAAAACTGTTTTTT. Its translation is CASSRATNEKLFF.

CDR3 residues: CASSWLRKSSYNEQFF. The CDR3 DNA is TGTGCCAGCAGTTGGTTGAGAAAGAGCTCCTACAATGAGCAGTTCTTC. This chain uses TRBV27 with TRBJ2-1; D remains ambiguous. V was cut by 4 bases and J by 0 bases, with 13 bases left in between. Looked up from germline, CDR1 is MNHEY and CDR2 is SMNVEV (reference sequence). This CDR3 region has 16 residues.

This clonotype was counted at least ten times. The rearrangement joins TRBV12-3 or TRBV12-4 to TRBJ2-2; D is unresolved. The CDR3 runs 12 residues. The V and J ends lost 6 bases and 3 bases respectively, with 5 bases between them. DNA of the CDR3: TGTGCCAGCAGATGGGACACCGGGGAGCTGTTTTTT. It is translated as CASRWDTGELFF.

The chain is built from TRBV7-8 and TRBJ2-7; the D gene is possibly TRBD2 (5 bases). The CDR3 extends over 14 amino acids. The V and J ends lost 1 base and 3 bases respectively, with 10 bases between them. Germline lookup yields CDR1 SGHVS and CDR2 FQNEAQ. CDR3 nucleotide sequence: TGTGCCAGCAGCTTAGTCCAGGACTTCTACGAGCAGTACTTC. It is translated as CASSLVQDFYEQYF.

This clonotype was seen only a few times. The rearrangement links TRBV20-1 to TRBJ1-1; D gene unclear. The CDR3 runs 11 residues. V dropped 6 bases and J dropped 3 bases, with 8 bases sitting between them. The V gene's germline CDR1 is DFQATT and CDR2 SNEGSKA (reference sequence). The CDR3 DNA follows: TGCAGTGCATCGTTGGACACTGAAGCTTTCTTT. It yields the protein CSASLDTEAFF.

Worth noting for this clonotype: It is likely a read error, because the conserved phenylalanine at the end of the CDR3 is missing. V usage is TRBV7-8 and J usage is TRBJ2-1, with 11 bases lining up with TRBD2. Germline assignment: CDR1 SGHVS and CDR2 FQNEAQ. The J segment lost 10 bases and the V segment lost 4 bases, leaving 15 bases of the junction unmatched. The CDR3 has 17 residues. CDR3: CASSSIGTSGQFGEQFL. The CDR3 DNA sequence: TGTGCCAGCAGCTCTATAGGGACTAGCGGACAATTTGGGGAGCAGTTCTTG.

This clonotype has at least ten counts. V gene TRBV5-1 combines with J gene TRBJ2-7; TRBD1 aligns across 10 bases. Germline CDR1 is SGHRS and CDR2 is YFSETQ. With 4 bases clipped from V and 6 bases from J, the junction kept 13 bases outside the gene matches. The CDR3 totals 16 residues. This CDR3 is CASSQYSRDRGGEQYF. The DNA of the CDR3 is TGCGCCAGCAGCCAGTACTCCCGGGACAGGGGCGGCGAGCAGTACTTC.